Presented here are 11 T cell receptor beta chains from one specimen sequenced in a study of blood T cell repertoires in COVID-19. Sequencing was performed with immunoSEQ multiplex PCR; in TCRdb, only in-frame clones are kept and a portion is missing. Here the sample spans under 8,500 clones, about 88% being singletons. The sequencing input was peripheral blood. All receptors derive from a human donor with active COVID-19. The donor label of this sample is uncertain.

The chain combines TRBV19 with TRBJ2-7; 12 bases are a match to TRBD2. CDR3 length: 19 residues. The V gene's germline CDR1 is LNHDA and CDR2 SQIVND (reference sequence). Losses at the gene ends were 1 base for V and 2 bases for J; bases not matched to a gene: 12. As DNA, the CDR3 is TGTGCCAGTAGTATAGTTGGCGGGACTAGCGGGTTATCCCCCTACGAGCAGTACTTC. It specifies CASSIVGGTSGLSPYEQYF.

The V gene is TRBV7-2, the J gene TRBJ1-4, with TRBD1 identical over 12 bases. This CDR3 has 17 amino acids. Germline CDR1 SGHTA, CDR2 FQGNSA. Trimming removed 5 bases from V and 8 bases from J; junction bases left unmatched: 12. CDR3 residues: CASSPPRDRGRGEKLFF. The CDR3, as DNA: TGTGCCAGCAGCCCCCCCCGGGACAGGGGGCGCGGGGAAAAACTGTTTTTT.

This chain connects TRBV4-2 to TRBJ2-1; 15 positions agree with TRBD2. The CDR3 is 19 residues long. After removal of 1 base from V and 7 bases from J, the junction contained 11 bases not matched to a gene. CDR1 is LGHNA, CDR2 YNFKEQ, per germline. CDR3 region: CASSQVGTSGRFSVNEQFF. CDR3 sequence (DNA): TGTGCCAGCAGCCAAGTGGGGACTAGCGGGAGGTTTTCGGTGAATGAGCAGTTCTTC.

This rearrangement joins TRBV9 to TRBJ1-2; 7 nucleotides line up with TRBD1. Trimming took 3 bases from V and 2 from J; bases not matched to a gene: 7. The CDR3 loop spans 15 amino acids. Germline values: CDR1 SGDLS, CDR2 YYNGEE. In nucleotides, the CDR3 is TGTGCCAGCAGCGCCAGACAGGGCACCAACTATGGCTACACCTTC. Translating gives CASSARQGTNYGYTF.

This chain links TRBV27 with TRBJ2-7; D not certain. Germline assignment: CDR1 MNHEY and CDR2 SMNVEV (reference sequence). V was trimmed by 6 bases and J by 3 bases, leaving 6 bases between them. The CDR3 sequence is 11 residues long. CDR3 region: CASRRNYEQYF. The DNA for the CDR3 is TGTGCCAGCAGGCGAAACTACGAGCAGTACTTC.

The rearrangement links TRBV19 to TRBJ2-2; D possibly corresponds to TRBD1 (5 bases). Germline CDR1 LNHDA, CDR2 SQIVND (reference sequence). Trimming pared 5 bases from V and 2 bases from J, leaving 12 bases between. The CDR3 covers 15 residues. The CDR3 loop reads CASSVIRVNTGELFF. CDR3 nucleotides: TGTGCCAGTAGTGTAATCAGGGTTAACACCGGGGAGCTGTTTTTT. Complete variable domain (other parts from reference TRBV19 and TRBJ2-2): DGGITQSPKYLFRKEGQNVTLSCEQNLNHDAMYWYRQDPGQGLRLIYYSQIVNDFQKGDIAEGYSVSREKKESFPLTVTSAQKNPTAFYLCASSVIRVNTGELFFGEGSRLTVL.

V is TRBV2 and J is TRBJ2-1, with unresolved D. The CDR3 runs to 13 residues. V lost 1 base, J lost 10 bases, and 11 bases lay in between. Germline V gene lookup returns CDR1 SNHLY and CDR2 FYNNEI. The CDR3 loop is CASSEGPKREQFF. The CDR3 DNA reads TGTGCCAGCAGTGAAGGTCCTAAGAGAGAGCAGTTCTTC.

CDR3 amino acids: CASSYSASSNEQFF. CDR3 nucleotide sequence: TGTGCCAGCAGTTACTCGGCCTCTTCTAATGAGCAGTTCTTC. The J gene is TRBJ2-1, the V gene TRBV6-5; D not certain. The germline V and J ends were trimmed by 0 bases and 7 bases, with 10 bases remaining between them. The CDR3 is 14 residues long. Looked up from germline, CDR1 is MNHEY and CDR2 is SVGAGI.

In its sample, this clone was seen once. This chain uses TRBV3-1 (or the pseudogene TRBV3-2) with TRBJ1-3; D is ambiguous. The CDR3 totals 16 residues. The V gene lost 1 base and the J gene lost 1 base, with 11 bases spanning the gap. Germline CDR1 reads LGHDT; CDR2 reads YNNKEL (reference sequence). The chain's CDR3 is CASSQAGRGSGNTIYF. Written as DNA, the CDR3 is TGTGCCAGCAGCCAAGCCGGGCGGGGATCTGGAAACACCATATATTTT.

The chain combines TRBV7-2 with TRBJ2-3; D remains unclear. The CDR3 loop spans 13 amino acids. The V gene lost 4 bases and the J gene lost 1 base, with 6 bases spanning the gap. Germline CDR1 and CDR2: SGHTA and FQGNSA. The chain's CDR3 is CASSSLRTDTQYF. CDR3 nucleotide sequence: TGTGCCAGCAGCTCCCTCCGCACAGATACGCAGTATTTT.

The rearrangement links TRBV23-1 to TRBJ1-4; D possibly corresponds to TRBD1 (6 bases). TRBV23-1 is assigned to the ORF class and has an uncertain function. This CDR3 is 17 amino acids long. The germline V and J ends were trimmed by 8 bases and 5 bases, with 24 bases remaining between them. This CDR3 reads CASYPSRNRDLNEKLFF. DNA of the CDR3: TGCGCCAGCTATCCGTCACGAAACAGGGACCTAAATGAAAAACTGTTTTTT.